Shown below are 21 T cell receptor beta chains from a single sample sequenced in a study of blood T cell repertoires in COVID-19. TCRdb keeps only in-frame clones here, not all; method: immunoSEQ multiplex PCR. Here the sample spans 200,000 to 300,000 clones, 65% to 85% being singletons. Sequenced input: peripheral blood. These TCRs come from a human donor in a cohort sampled during active COVID-19.

This clone occurred a few times. CDR3 nucleotide sequence: TGTGCCAGCAGTTCTCCGGGGAGTAACACTGAAGCTTTCTTT. Its translation: CASSSPGSNTEAFF. V is TRBV28 and J is TRBJ1-1; no clear D gene. CDR3 length: 14 amino acids. The germline V gene has CDR1 MDHEN and CDR2 SYDVKM. Between the trimmed V and J ends, which lost 4 bases and 2 bases, there was a span of 11 bases.

The J gene is TRBJ1-4, the V gene TRBV10-2, with 10 bases that match TRBD1. V lost 1 base, J lost 2 bases, and 4 bases stayed unmatched. CDR3 length: 17 amino acids. Per the germline V gene, CDR1 is WSHSY and CDR2 is SAAADI. The CDR3 DNA is TGCGCCAGCAGTGAGTGGGACAGGGGCAGGACTAATGAAAAACTGTTTTTT. Amino acids: CASSEWDRGRTNEKLFF.

This clone was observed at least ten times. This rearrangement joins TRBV29-1 to TRBJ1-4; D is possibly TRBD1 (6 bases). This CDR3 spans 14 amino acids. The germline V gene has CDR1 SQVTM and CDR2 ANQGSEA. V lost 0 bases and J lost 8, with 13 bases in between. The CDR3 DNA reads as TGCAGCGTTGAAGATCGGCAGGGGAGCGAAAAACTGTTTTTT. This codes for CSVEDRQGSEKLFF.

The chain is built from TRBV5-1 and TRBJ2-3, with TRBD2 matching 15 bases. V was pared by 3 bases and J by 1 base, with 9 bases of the junction left unmatched. The germline CDR1 and CDR2 sequences are SGHRS and YFSETQ. The CDR3 sequence is 19 residues long. The DNA of the CDR3 is TGCGCCAGCAGCTGGGGACTAGCGGGAGGCTCTGGCCGCACAGATACGCAGTATTTT. It translates to CASSWGLAGGSGRTDTQYF.

This clone showed up just a few times. In nucleotides, the CDR3 is TGTGCCAGCAGCTTGAGTTGGACTAGCGGGAGGTCGGGGGAGCTGTTTTTT. Protein: CASSLSWTSGRSGELFF. The chain carries TRBV5-4 and TRBJ2-2; 14 bases match TRBD2. The CDR3 has 17 residues. CDR1 and CDR2 from the germline V gene are SGHNT and YYREEE (reference sequence). V lost 1 base and J lost 8; bases outside the gene matches: 7.

The chain has TRBV7-6 and TRBJ2-7, with D unresolved. The CDR3 loop spans 13 amino acids. V lost 1 base to trimming and J lost 3 bases, with 7 bases between them. Germline V CDR1 and CDR2: SGHVS, FNYEAQ. CDR3 in amino acids: CASSLGPDYEQYF. CDR3 nucleotide sequence: TGTGCCAGCAGCTTAGGCCCAGACTACGAGCAGTACTTC.

The chain recombines TRBV12-3 or TRBV12-4 with TRBJ1-4, with D unresolved. V was cut by 4 bases and J by 11 bases, with 11 bases left in between. CDR3 length equals 12 residues. This chain's CDR3 is CASSSGEWKLFF. The CDR3 bases are TGTGCCAGCAGTTCCGGGGAGTGGAAACTGTTTTTT.

The chain is built from TRBV9 and TRBJ2-2, with TRBD1 identical over 9 bases. This CDR3 region has 14 residues. V gave up 2 bases and J gave up 6 bases; unmatched junction bases: 2. CDR1 is SGDLS, CDR2 YYNGEE, per germline. CDR3 DNA: TGTGCCAGCAGCGTGGACAGGGGCGCCGGGGAGCTGTTTTTT. It translates to CASSVDRGAGELFF.

The chain joins TRBV10-3 to TRBJ2-7; D is uncertain. The germline CDR1 and CDR2 sequences are ENHRY and SYGVKD. The CDR3 is 14 amino acids. Trimming cost V 4 bases and J 2 bases, with 12 bases left between them. CDR3: CAISANPEAYEQYF. CDR3 coding DNA: TGTGCCATCAGTGCGAACCCAGAAGCCTACGAGCAGTACTTC.

This clone was observed many times. CDR3 sequence reads: CASSERFSSTDTQYF. CDR3 DNA: TGTGCCAGCAGTGAACGGTTTTCTAGCACAGATACGCAGTATTTT. This rearrangement joins TRBV2 to TRBJ2-3, with D hard to call. The V gene lost 2 bases and the J gene lost 0 bases, with 9 bases spanning the gap. This CDR3 region has 15 residues. Germline assignment: CDR1 SNHLY and CDR2 FYNNEI.

The chain links TRBV3-1 (or the pseudogene TRBV3-2) to TRBJ1-1; a weak D match, TRBD1 (6 bases). CDR1 is LGHDT, CDR2 YNNKEL, per germline (reference sequence). This CDR3 comprises 15 residues. V was clipped by 5 bases and J by 4 bases, with 17 bases between them. Here the CDR3 DNA reads TGTGCCAGCAGCAAAGGGTACAGGGATATCACTGAAGCTTTCTTT. Translating it yields CASSKGYRDITEAFF.

The V gene is TRBV11-1, the J gene TRBJ2-7, with D possibly being TRBD1 (6 bases). The CDR3 is 14 amino acids. Germline V gene lookup returns CDR1 SGHAT and CDR2 FQDESV (reference sequence). Deletions cut 5 bases from V and 2 bases from J, with 13 bases between. The CDR3 sequence is CASSRGRGPYEQYF. In DNA form, the CDR3 reads TGTGCCAGCAGCCGAGGCAGGGGACCCTACGAGCAGTACTTC.

The CDR3 loop reads CASRQGQLNSPLHF. CDR3 nucleotides: TGTGCCAGCAGACAGGGACAGCTGAATTCACCCCTCCACTTT. This sequence joins TRBV6-6 and TRBJ1-6; 7 positions agree with TRBD1. V lost 6 bases to trimming and J lost 7 bases; unmatched junction nucleotides: 6. This CDR3 spans 14 amino acids. Germline CDR1 is MNHNY and CDR2 is SVGAGI (reference sequence).

The CDR3 sequence: CASSSQQVGNTEAFF. The CDR3 DNA is TGTGCCAGTAGTAGCCAACAGGTGGGGAACACTGAAGCTTTCTTT. This chain links TRBV19 with TRBJ1-1, with a weak D call TRBD1 (5 bases). Germline CDR1 and CDR2: LNHDA and SQIVND (reference sequence). This CDR3 region has 15 residues. V lost 4 bases, J lost 1 base, and 13 bases lay in between.

The V call is TRBV27, the J call TRBJ2-7; D gene ambiguous. Trimming cost V 6 bases and J 0 bases, with 18 bases left between them. This CDR3 comprises 16 residues. Germline-derived CDR1 and CDR2 are MNHEY and SMNVEV (reference sequence). The CDR3 DNA follows: TGTGCCAGCAGACATAAGGTCGCGGTCTCCTCCTACGAGCAGTACTTC. Its translation: CASRHKVAVSSYEQYF.

The chain couples TRBV10-3 to TRBJ1-2, with 9 bases that match TRBD1. V was clipped by 6 bases and J by 4 bases; unmatched bases: 3. Germline V gene data show CDR1 as ENHRY and CDR2 as SYGVKD. This CDR3 contains 13 residues. CDR3 residues: CAIRGQGGYGYTF. In DNA, the CDR3 is TGTGCCATCAGGGGACAGGGTGGCTATGGCTACACCTTC.

The chain joins TRBV6-1 to TRBJ1-2, with a weak D call TRBD1 (5 bases). This CDR3 contains 14 residues. Between the trimmed V and J ends, which lost 3 bases and 3 bases, there was a span of 11 bases. Germline V CDR1 and CDR2: MNHNS, SASEGT. The CDR3 region is CASSESDKYYGYTF. The CDR3 DNA sequence: TGTGCCAGCAGTGAGTCGGACAAGTACTATGGCTACACCTTC.

V gene TRBV18 combines with J gene TRBJ1-1; D unresolved. Germline V gives CDR1 KGHSH, CDR2 LQKENI. Trimming took 6 bases from V and 7 from J, leaving 9 bases between them. The CDR3 has 11 amino acids. CDR3 residues: CASSDSGEAFF. The CDR3 DNA is TGTGCCAGCTCTGATTCAGGTGAAGCTTTCTTT.

The chain has TRBV2 and TRBJ2-3, with D maybe TRBD2 (5 bases). Germline V gene data show CDR1 as SNHLY and CDR2 as FYNNEI. The germline V and J ends were trimmed by 7 bases and 4 bases, with 9 bases remaining between them. CDR3 length equals 12 residues. CDR3 nucleotides: TGTGCCAGCAAGAGGGAATCAGATACGCAGTATTTT. This translates into CASKRESDTQYF.

The chain is built from TRBV28 and TRBJ2-7, with TRBD1 identical over 12 bases. CDR1 is MDHEN and CDR2 is SYDVKM in the germline V gene. V lost 2 bases to trimming and J lost 7 bases; unmatched junction nucleotides: 6. The CDR3 covers 15 residues. The CDR3 DNA reads TGTGCCAGCAGTTTAAGGGGACAGGGGGCGCGGGAGCAGTACTTC. Its protein product is CASSLRGQGAREQYF.

This clone has more than one count but fewer than ten. V gene TRBV2 combines with J gene TRBJ1-4; 8 bases match TRBD1. From germline, CDR1 is SNHLY and CDR2 FYNNEI. The CDR3 contains 13 residues. After removal of 10 bases from V and 7 bases from J, the junction contained 8 bases not matched to a gene. CDR3: CANRQGRGEKLFF. DNA of the CDR3: TGTGCCAACCGACAGGGGAGGGGTGAAAAACTGTTTTTT. The full variable domain, completed using reference TRBV2 and TRBJ1-4, is EPEVTQTPSHQVTQMGQEVILRCVPISNHLYFYWYRQILGQKVEFLVSFYNNEISEKSEIFDDQFSVERPDGSNFTLKIRSTKLEDSAMYFCANRQGRGEKLFFGSGTQLSVL.